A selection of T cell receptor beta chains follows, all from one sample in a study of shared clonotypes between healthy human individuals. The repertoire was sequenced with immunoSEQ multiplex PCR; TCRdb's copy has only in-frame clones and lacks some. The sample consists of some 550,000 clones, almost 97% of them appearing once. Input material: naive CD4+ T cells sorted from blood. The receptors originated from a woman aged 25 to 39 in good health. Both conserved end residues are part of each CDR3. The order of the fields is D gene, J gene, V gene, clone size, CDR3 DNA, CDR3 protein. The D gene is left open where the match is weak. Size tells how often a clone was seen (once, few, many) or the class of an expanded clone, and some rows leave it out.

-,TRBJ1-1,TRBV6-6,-,TGTGCCAGCAGCCCCTTTGTGAGCATGAACACTGAAGCTTTCTTT,CASSPFVSMNTEAFF
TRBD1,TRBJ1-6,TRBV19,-,TGTGCCAGTACCACAGGGGGACATAATTCACCCCTCCACTTT,CASTTGGHNSPLHF
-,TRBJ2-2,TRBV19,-,TGTGCCAGTATTAGGACAGTTAACACCGGGGAGCTGTTTTTT,CASIRTVNTGELFF
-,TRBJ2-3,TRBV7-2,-,TGTGCCAGCAGCTTCGAGTATTCTACAGATACGCAGTATTTT,CASSFEYSTDTQYF
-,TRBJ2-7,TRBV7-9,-,TGTGCCAGCAGCCCGCGGACAGGGACTAACTCCTACGAGCAGTACTTC,CASSPRTGTNSYEQYF
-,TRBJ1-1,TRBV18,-,TGTGCCAGCTCACCACGGGCAGGGAGTCGGAACACTGAAGCTTTCTTT,CASSPRAGSRNTEAFF
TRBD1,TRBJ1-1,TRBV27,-,TGTGCCAGCCGAGAACCGGGACAGATGAACACTGAAGCTTTCTTT,CASREPGQMNTEAFF
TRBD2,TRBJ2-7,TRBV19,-,TGTGCCAGTAGTGTTAGCGGGAGCTACGAGCAGTACTTC,CASSVSGSYEQYF
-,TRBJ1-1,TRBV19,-,TGTGCCAGTAGTATATCAGGGGCTATGAACACTGAAGCTTTCTTT,CASSISGAMNTEAFF
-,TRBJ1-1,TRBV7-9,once,TGTGCCAGCAGCTTAGGGTCCAGCCTGAGCACTGAAGCTTTCTTT,CASSLGSSLSTEAFF
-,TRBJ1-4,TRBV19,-,TGTGCCAGCGTCGACCAGGCAAGGGAAAAACTGTTTTTT,CASVDQAREKLFF
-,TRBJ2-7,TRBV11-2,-,TGTGCCAGCAGTTCGTACTACGAGCAGTACTTC,CASSSYYEQYF
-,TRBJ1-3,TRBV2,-,TGTGCCAGCAGTTCCACTGGAAACACCATATATTTT,CASSSTGNTIYF
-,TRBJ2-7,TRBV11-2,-,TGTGCCAGCAGCCTAACTATAGGACTACCGCCATACGAGCAGTACTTC,CASSLTIGLPPYEQYF
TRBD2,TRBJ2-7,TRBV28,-,TGTGCCAGCAGCCGGGGGGGGAGCTCCTACGAGCAGTACTTC,CASSRGGSSYEQYF
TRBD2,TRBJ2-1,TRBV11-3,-,TGTGCCAGCAGCCACCGGGGACTAGCGGCGTTCAATGAGCAGTTCTTC,CASSHRGLAAFNEQFF
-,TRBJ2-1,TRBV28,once,TGTGCCAGCAGTTCTTCCCGGGTGCGGGTCCATGAGCAGTTCTTC,CASSSSRVRVHEQFF
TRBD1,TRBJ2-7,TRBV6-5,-,TGTGCCAGCAGTTACTCTCCGACAGGGGGCTTAGGGGAGCAGTACTTC,CASSYSPTGGLGEQYF
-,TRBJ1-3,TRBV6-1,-,TGTGCCAGCAGCGGGGGGAATGCGCCTGGAAACACCATATATTTT,CASSGGNAPGNTIYF
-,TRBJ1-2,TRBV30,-,TGTGCCTGGAGGGGCACCGAATTCCTCTATGGCTACACCTTC,CAWRGTEFLYGYTF
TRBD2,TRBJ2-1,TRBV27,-,TGTGCCACCTGGGGTGGGATAGCGGGAGCCCTACACTACAATGAGCAGTTCTTC,CATWGGIAGALHYNEQFF
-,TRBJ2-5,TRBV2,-,TGTGCCAGCAGGAGACATTTAAACCAAGAGACCCAGTACTTC,CASRRHLNQETQYF
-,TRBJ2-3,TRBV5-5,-,TGTGCCAGCAGCTCAAGACAGGGACTTTCGACAGATACGCAGTATTTT,CASSSRQGLSTDTQYF
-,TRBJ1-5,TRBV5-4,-,TGTGCCAGCAGCTTATCCCAGGGGCCGGATCAGCCCCAGCATTTT,CASSLSQGPDQPQHF
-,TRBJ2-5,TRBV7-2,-,TGTGCCAGCAGCGTGAATAATTACAGACAAGAGACCCAGTACTTC,CASSVNNYRQETQYF
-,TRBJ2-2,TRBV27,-,TGTGCCAGTCAAATACAGGGAAACTTGGACACCGGGGAGCTGTTTTTT,CASQIQGNLDTGELFF
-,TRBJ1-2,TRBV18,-,TGTGCCAGCTCACCGGCCGGCTACACCTTC,CASSPAGYTF
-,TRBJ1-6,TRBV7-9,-,TGTGCCAGCACTTCAGGGAGCGCACGGAATAATTCACCCCTCCACTTT,CASTSGSARNNSPLHF
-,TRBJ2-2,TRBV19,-,TGTGCCAGTCGGGGGCTAGCGGCAAACACCGGGGAGCTGTTTTTT,CASRGLAANTGELFF
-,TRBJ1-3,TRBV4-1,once,TGCGCCAGCAGCCAAGATGGCAGAAGAAACACCATATATTTT,CASSQDGRRNTIYF
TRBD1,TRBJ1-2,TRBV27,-,TGTGCCAGCAGGAGGACAGGGTCCAACTATGGCTACACCTTC,CASRRTGSNYGYTF
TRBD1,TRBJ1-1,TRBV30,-,TGTGCCTGGAGTACTGCAGGGGGTAGGGCTGAAGCTTTCTTT,CAWSTAGGRAEAFF
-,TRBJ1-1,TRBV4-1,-,TGCGCCAGCAGACCCTCCGGGAGAAACACTGAAGCTTTCTTT,CASRPSGRNTEAFF
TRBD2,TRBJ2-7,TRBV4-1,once,TGCGCCAGCAGCCAAGTCGTGACTAGCGGGAGAGCCTACGAGCAGTACTTC,CASSQVVTSGRAYEQYF
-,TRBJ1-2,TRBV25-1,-,TGTGCCAGCAGTGAGCGGGGGAAATCGGATGGCTACACCTTC,CASSERGKSDGYTF
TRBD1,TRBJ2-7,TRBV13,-,TGTGCCAGCAGCTTAGCCGGGACAGACAACGAGCAGTACTTC,CASSLAGTDNEQYF
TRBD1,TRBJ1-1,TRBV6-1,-,TGTGCCAGCAGTGCCACAGGGGACACTGAAGCTTTCTTT,CASSATGDTEAFF
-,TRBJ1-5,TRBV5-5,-,TGTGCCAGCAGCTTGAGGCAGGGGACGGGCAATCAGCCCCAGCATTTT,CASSLRQGTGNQPQHF
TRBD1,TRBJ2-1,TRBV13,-,TGTGCCAGCAGCTTAAGGCAGGGGGCTTACAATGAGCAGTTCTTC,CASSLRQGAYNEQFF
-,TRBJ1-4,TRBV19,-,TGTGCCAGTAGTCCCGGGGTAGGAACTAATGAAAAACTGTTTTTT,CASSPGVGTNEKLFF
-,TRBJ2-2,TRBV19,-,TGTGCCAGTAGCACACAGGGAGGAGGCACCGGGGAGCTGTTTTTT,CASSTQGGGTGELFF
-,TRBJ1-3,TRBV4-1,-,TGCGCCAGCAGCCAACAAGGTTTTTTACGGAACTCTGGAAACACCATATATTTT,CASSQQGFLRNSGNTIYF
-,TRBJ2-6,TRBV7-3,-,TGTGCCAGCAGCTTAGGGAACTCTGGGGCCAACGTCCTGACTTTC,CASSLGNSGANVLTF